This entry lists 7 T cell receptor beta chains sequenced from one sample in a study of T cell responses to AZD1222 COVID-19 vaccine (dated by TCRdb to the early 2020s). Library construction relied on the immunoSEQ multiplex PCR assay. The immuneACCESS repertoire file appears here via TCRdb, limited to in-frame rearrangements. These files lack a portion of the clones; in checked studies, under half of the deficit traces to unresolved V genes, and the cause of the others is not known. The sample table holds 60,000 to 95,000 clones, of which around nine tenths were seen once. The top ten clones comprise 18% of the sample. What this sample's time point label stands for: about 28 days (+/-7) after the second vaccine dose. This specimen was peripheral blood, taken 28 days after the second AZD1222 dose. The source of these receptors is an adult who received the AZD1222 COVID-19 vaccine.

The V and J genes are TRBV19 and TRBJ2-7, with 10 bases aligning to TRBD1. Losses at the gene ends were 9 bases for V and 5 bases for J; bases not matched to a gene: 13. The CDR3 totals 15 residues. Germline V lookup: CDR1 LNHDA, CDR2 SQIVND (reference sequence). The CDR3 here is CASAWGGQGIHEQYF. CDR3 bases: TGTGCCAGCGCTTGGGGGGGACAGGGGATCCACGAGCAGTACTTC. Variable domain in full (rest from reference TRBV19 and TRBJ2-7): DGGITQSPKYLFRKEGQNVTLSCEQNLNHDAMYWYRQDPGQGLRLIYYSQIVNDFQKGDIAEGYSVSREKKESFPLTVTSAQKNPTAFYLCASAWGGQGIHEQYFGPGTRLTVT.

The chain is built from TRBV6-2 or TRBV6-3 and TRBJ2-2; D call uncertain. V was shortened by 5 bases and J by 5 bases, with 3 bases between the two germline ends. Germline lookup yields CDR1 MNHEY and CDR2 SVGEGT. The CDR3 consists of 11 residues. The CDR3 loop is CASSLTGELFF. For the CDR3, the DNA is TGTGCCAGCAGTCTTACCGGGGAGCTGTTTTTT.

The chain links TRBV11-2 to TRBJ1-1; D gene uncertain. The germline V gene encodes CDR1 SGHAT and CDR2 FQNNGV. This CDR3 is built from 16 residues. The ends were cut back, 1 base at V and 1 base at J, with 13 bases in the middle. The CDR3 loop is CASSLAPRGRNTEAFF. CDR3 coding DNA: TGTGCCAGCAGCTTAGCGCCTCGGGGAAGGAACACTGAAGCTTTCTTT. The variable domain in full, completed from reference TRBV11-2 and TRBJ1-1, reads EAGVAQSPRYKIIEKRQSVAFWCNPISGHATLYWYQQILGQGPKLLIQFQNNGVVDDSQLPKDRFSAERLKGVDSTLKIQPAKLEDSAVYLCASSLAPRGRNTEAFFGQGTRLTVV.

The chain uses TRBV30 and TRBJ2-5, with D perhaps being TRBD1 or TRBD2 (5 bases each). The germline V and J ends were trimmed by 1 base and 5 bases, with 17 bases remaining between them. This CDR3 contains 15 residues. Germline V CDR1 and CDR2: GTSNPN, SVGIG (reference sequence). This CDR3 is CAWSALGRDGETQYF. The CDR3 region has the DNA TGTGCCTGGAGTGCCCTAGGCAGGGACGGGGAGACCCAGTACTTC.

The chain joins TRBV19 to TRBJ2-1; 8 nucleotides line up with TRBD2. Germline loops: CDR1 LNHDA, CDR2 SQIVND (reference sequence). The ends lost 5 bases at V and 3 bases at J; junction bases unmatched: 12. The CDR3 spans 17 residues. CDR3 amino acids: CASSPKTSGRYYNEQFF. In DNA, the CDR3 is TGTGCCAGTAGTCCGAAAACTAGCGGCCGATACTACAATGAGCAGTTCTTC.

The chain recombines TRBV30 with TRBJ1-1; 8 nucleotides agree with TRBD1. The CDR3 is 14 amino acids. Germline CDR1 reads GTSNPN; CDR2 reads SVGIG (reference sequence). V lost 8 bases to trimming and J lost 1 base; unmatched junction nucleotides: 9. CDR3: CAAERQGTNTEAFF. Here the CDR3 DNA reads TGTGCCGCCGAACGACAGGGGACGAACACTGAAGCTTTCTTT.

CDR3 residues: CASSSRATGTEEQYF. CDR3 DNA sequence: TGTGCCAGCAGCTCTCGAGCTACAGGGACTGAGGAGCAGTACTTC. J is TRBJ2-7 and V is TRBV5-4; tentatively, D is TRBD1 or TRBD2 (6 bases each). Between the trimmed V and J ends, which lost 3 bases and 7 bases, there was a span of 20 bases. Germline V lookup: CDR1 SGHNT, CDR2 YYREEE (reference sequence). This CDR3 has 15 amino acids.